The T cell receptor beta chain described here comes from a study of blood T cells in healthy people across ages. For the second PCR, which ran for about 7 to 12 cycles, a sample-barcoded 5' primer and a J-beta primer mix were used. From the 5' RACE reads, TCRdb called clonotypes with MiXCR, one entry per CDR3 protein. The table has 800,000 to 950,000 distinct CDR3 sequences, roughly 43% seen once. Healthy Caucasian individuals from Russia aged about 6 to 90 served as donors. The length of the CDR3 is 15 residues. CDR1 is SGHDT, CDR2 YYEEEE, per germline. The V and J ends lost 0 bases and 4 bases respectively, with 13 bases between them.

The rearrangement links TRBV5-6 to TRBJ1-2; D not certain. The receptor was isolated from a man younger than 45 in good health. The sample comprised blood. CDR3 sequence (DNA): TGTGCCAGCAGCTTGGATACGGTCGCGGGCTATGGCTACACCTTC. This gives the protein CASSLDTVAGYGYTF.